The 14 T cell receptor beta chains below come from one sample, sequenced in a study of blood T cell repertoires in COVID-19. Clones were read by immunoSEQ multiplex PCR, and TCRdb kept only the in-frame ones, dropping some. Among about 48,000 clones listed, 90% were seen once. Material: peripheral blood. The receptor source for this set is a man in his sixties or seventies with acute or convalescent COVID-19.

The chain is built from TRBV5-1 and TRBJ1-1; 11 nucleotides line up with TRBD1. Germline V gives CDR1 SGHRS, CDR2 YFSETQ. The CDR3 runs to 18 residues. The junction had 14 bases not matched to a gene; V was cut back by 4 bases and J by 3 bases. The CDR3 sequence is CASSRDRGRGLRDTEAFF. The CDR3 nucleotides read TGCGCCAGCAGCCGGGACAGGGGGAGAGGGTTACGGGACACTGAAGCTTTCTTT.

The chain combines TRBV7-2 with TRBJ2-3, with a possible D match to TRBD2 (6 bases). The CDR3 consists of 16 residues. The germline V and J ends were trimmed by 1 base and 5 bases, with 16 bases remaining between them. Germline V gives CDR1 SGHTA, CDR2 FQGNSA. CDR3 residues: CASSLGPVGREDTQYF. The CDR3 nucleotides are TGTGCCAGCAGCTTAGGGCCGGTCGGGCGGGAAGATACGCAGTATTTT. Using reference TRBV7-2 and TRBJ2-3 for the parts outside the CDR3, the full variable domain is GAGVSQSPSNKVTEKGKDVELRCDPISGHTALYWYRQSLGQGLEFLIYFQGNSAPDKSGLPSDRFSAERTGGSVSTLTIQRTQQEDSAVYLCASSLGPVGREDTQYFGPGTRLTVL.

In this sample, this clone turned up once. This chain uses TRBV11-2 with TRBJ1-1, with no clear D. The germline V and J ends were trimmed by 2 bases and 1 base, with 8 bases remaining between them. Germline CDR1 is SGHAT and CDR2 is FQNNGV. The CDR3 is 14 amino acids. The CDR3 DNA sequence: TGTGCCAGCAGCTTACTTGGGCCGAACACTGAAGCTTTCTTT. Translation: CASSLLGPNTEAFF.

The chain is built from TRBV5-4 and TRBJ1-6, with D possibly matching TRBD1 (6 bases). Trimming pared 4 bases from V and 6 bases from J, leaving 11 bases between. In germline, CDR1 is SGHNT, CDR2 YYREEE (reference sequence). This CDR3 has 14 residues. The chain's CDR3 is CASSRGGLNSPLHF. The CDR3 DNA follows: TGTGCCAGCAGCAGGGGGGGGCTTAATTCACCCCTCCACTTT.

The count of this clone is one. The V gene is TRBV18, the J gene TRBJ1-1; D not certain. The CDR3 is 13 residues long. The germline gives CDR1 KGHSH, CDR2 LQKENI. V gave up 2 bases and J gave up 3 bases, with 7 bases separating them. The CDR3 region is CASSPRQDTEAFF. The CDR3, as DNA: TGTGCCAGCTCACCAAGACAAGACACTGAAGCTTTCTTT.

This chain links TRBV27 with TRBJ2-7; 7 nucleotides line up with TRBD1. Unmatched junction bases numbered 4, after V lost 4 bases and J lost 4 bases. The V gene's germline CDR1 is MNHEY and CDR2 SMNVEV (reference sequence). This CDR3 is built from 13 residues. The chain's CDR3 is CASSYGGQYEQYF. The DNA of the CDR3 is TGTGCCAGCAGTTATGGGGGACAGTACGAGCAGTACTTC.

The chain combines TRBV6-5 with TRBJ2-7, with 9 bases fitting TRBD1. Germline V lookup: CDR1 MNHEY, CDR2 SVGAGI. The V and J ends lost 4 bases and 3 bases, in that order; junction bases with no gene match: 4. The CDR3 has 14 residues. The CDR3 reads CASSSQGAGYEQYF. CDR3 in DNA: TGTGCCAGCAGTTCACAGGGGGCGGGCTACGAGCAGTACTTC.

This chain connects TRBV6-1 to TRBJ1-2; possibly TRBD1 for D (6 bases). Germline V lookup: CDR1 MNHNS, CDR2 SASEGT. CDR3 length equals 14 residues. V shed 0 bases and J shed 7 bases, with 12 bases lying between them. In nucleotides, the CDR3 is TGTGCCAGCAGTGAAGCGGGGACACTGGGTGGCTACACCTTC. This codes for CASSEAGTLGGYTF.

The V and J genes are TRBV30 and TRBJ2-7; D call uncertain. V lost 3 bases and J 3 bases, leaving 15 bases between the germline ends. The CDR3 length is 14 residues. Germline V gives CDR1 GTSNPN, CDR2 SVGIG (reference sequence). CDR3 sequence reads: CAWSSQLNLYEQYF. CDR3 nucleotide sequence: TGTGCCTGGAGCTCTCAGTTAAATCTCTACGAGCAGTACTTC. Filled out from reference TRBV30 and TRBJ2-7, the complete variable domain reads SQTIHQWPATLVQPVGSPLSLECTVEGTSNPNLYWYRQAAGRGLQLLFYSVGIGQISSEVPQNLSASRPQDRQFILSSKKLLLSDSGFYLCAWSSQLNLYEQYFGPGTRLTVT.

V usage is TRBV9 and J usage is TRBJ2-7; weak D call: TRBD2 (6 bases). The CDR3 consists of 13 residues. Trimming stripped 4 bases from V and 7 bases from J, with 15 bases between. Germline V lookup: CDR1 SGDLS, CDR2 YYNGEE. CDR3 sequence: CASSSAGTREQYF. The CDR3 region has the DNA TGTGCCAGCAGCTCGGCCGGGACTCGTGAGCAGTACTTC.

This rearrangement joins TRBV12-5 to TRBJ1-5, with D possibly TRBD1 on 5 matching bases. V dropped 4 bases and J dropped 0 bases, with 13 bases sitting between them. The germline V gene has CDR1 LGHNT and CDR2 FRNRAP. This CDR3 region has 16 residues. The DNA for the CDR3 is TGTGCTAGTGGTTCCGCCCCAGGGTTTAGCAATCAGCCCCAGCATTTT. It specifies CASGSAPGFSNQPQHF.

The chain joins TRBV4-3 to TRBJ1-1; 8 bases map to TRBD1. V was clipped by 3 bases and J by 0 bases; unmatched bases: 12. Germline-derived CDR1 and CDR2 are LGHNA and YSLEER. This CDR3 is 18 amino acids long. CDR3 sequence: CASSQAVQGAFMNTEAFF. For the CDR3, the DNA is TGCGCCAGCAGCCAGGCGGTTCAGGGGGCATTCATGAACACTGAAGCTTTCTTT.

The J gene is TRBJ1-2, the V gene TRBV4-1; the D gene is possibly TRBD1 (6 bases). There are 15 residues in the CDR3. From germline, CDR1 is MGHRA and CDR2 YSYEKL. Trimming stripped 0 bases from V and 2 bases from J, with 10 bases between. The CDR3 bases are TGCGCCAGCAGCCAAGAGGGCAGGGGAAACTATGGCTACACCTTC. Protein: CASSQEGRGNYGYTF.

This chain links TRBV9 with TRBJ1-6; no clear D. V was pared by 2 bases and J by 6 bases, with 15 bases between. The CDR3 consists of 16 residues. Germline CDR1 reads SGDLS; CDR2 reads YYNGEE. CDR3 residues: CASSVSGLRGNSPLHF. The DNA of the CDR3 is TGTGCCAGCAGCGTCTCCGGACTCCGAGGTAATTCACCCCTCCACTTT.